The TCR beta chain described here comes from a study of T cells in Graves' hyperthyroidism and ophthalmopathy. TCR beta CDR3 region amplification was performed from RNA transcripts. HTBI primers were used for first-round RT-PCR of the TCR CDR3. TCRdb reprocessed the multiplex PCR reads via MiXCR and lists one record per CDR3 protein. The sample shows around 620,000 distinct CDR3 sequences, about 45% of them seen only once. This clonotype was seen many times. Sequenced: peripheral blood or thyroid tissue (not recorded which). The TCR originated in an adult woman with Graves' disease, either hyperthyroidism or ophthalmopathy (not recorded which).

The CDR3 region has the DNA TGTGCCAGCAGTGGTCCGCGACTAGCGGGAGGGAGGGAGCAGTACTTC. The encoded protein is CASSGPRLAGGREQYF. The genes are TRBV12-3 or TRBV12-4 and TRBJ2-7; 14 positions agree with TRBD2. J was trimmed by 7 bases and V by 5 bases; bases with no gene match: 10. The CDR3 extends over 16 amino acids.